This TCR beta chain was documented in a study of blood T cells in healthy people across ages. Trimming took off 5 bases at V and 2 bases at J, with 21 bases between the two ends. Germline CDR1 and CDR2: MNHEY and SVGEGT. This CDR3 spans 17 amino acids. Sample donors were healthy Caucasian individuals that came from Russia, aged roughly 6 to 95. This clonotype was found a few times. A second about 7 to 12 cycle PCR used barcoded and J-beta primers. TCRdb called the 5' RACE reads again in MiXCR, with one record for every CDR3 protein. The table has about 1.6 million distinct CDR3 sequences, about 31% seen once.

This receptor was taken from a woman in her twenties or thirties in good health. This chain uses TRBV6-2 or TRBV6-3 with TRBJ2-5; possibly TRBD2 for D (7 bases). Sequencing used blood. CDR3 in amino acids: CASSPSRGGSLQETQYF. CDR3 coding DNA: TGTGCCAGCAGTCCCAGCAGGGGCGGGAGTTTGCAAGAGACCCAGTACTTC.